This TCR beta chain was found in a study of vaccination effects on CD4 cells after COVID-19. Within the ViraFEST assay, antigen-specific CD4+ T cells underwent expansion with viral peptide pools prior to sequencing. After around 10 days in culture, the CD4+ T cells were isolated. BNT162b2 vaccine or mRNA-1273 vaccine was given to participants in two doses. The researchers cultured fewer than 2.5 million PBMC per well with 9.5 to 10 IU/ml IL-2 and approximately 9.3 ug/ml peptides. Half-medium exchanges with IL-2 medium took place on days 3 and 7. Concerning this clone itself: Its target is not known.

The assay was immunoSEQ multiplex PCR, and TCRdb's table has in-frame clones only and misses some. The sample lists under 40,000 clones, approximately 80% occurring once. Germline CDR1 KGHDR, CDR2 SFDVKD. The CDR3 has 14 amino acids. V was clipped by 6 bases and J by 5 bases; unmatched bases: 8. This sequence originates from a human donor who received a COVID-19 vaccine. Some clones in this sample may be carry-over from other donors' samples. The chain couples TRBV24-1 to TRBJ1-2; 7 bases map to TRBD1. The sample here was CD4+ T cells from PBMCs cultured with HCoV-NL63 spike peptides, taken after COVID-19 vaccination. Here the CDR3 DNA reads TGTGCCACCAGTAAAAGGGACAGAGAGTATGGCTACACCTTC. Translation: CATSKRDREYGYTF.